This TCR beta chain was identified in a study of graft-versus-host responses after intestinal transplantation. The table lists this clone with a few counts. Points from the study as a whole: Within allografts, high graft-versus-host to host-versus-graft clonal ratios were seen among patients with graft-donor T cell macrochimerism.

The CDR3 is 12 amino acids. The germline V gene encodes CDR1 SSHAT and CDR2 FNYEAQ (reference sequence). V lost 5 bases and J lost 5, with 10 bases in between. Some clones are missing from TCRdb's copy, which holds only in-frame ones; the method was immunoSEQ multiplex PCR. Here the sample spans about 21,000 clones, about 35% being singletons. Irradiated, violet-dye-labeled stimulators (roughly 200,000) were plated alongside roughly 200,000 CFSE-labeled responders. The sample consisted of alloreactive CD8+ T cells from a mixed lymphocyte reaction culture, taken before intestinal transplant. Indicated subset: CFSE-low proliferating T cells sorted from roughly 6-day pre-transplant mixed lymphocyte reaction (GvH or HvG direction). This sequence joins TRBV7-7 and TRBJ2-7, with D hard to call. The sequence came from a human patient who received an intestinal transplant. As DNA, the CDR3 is TGTGCCAGCAGCACCTCGAGTGACGAGCAGTACTTC. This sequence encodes CASSTSSDEQYF. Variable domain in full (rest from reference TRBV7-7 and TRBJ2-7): GAGVSQSPRYKVTKRGQDVTLRCDPISSHATLYWYQQALGQGPEFLTYFNYEAQPDKSGLPSDRFSAERPEGSISTLTIQRTEQRDSAMYRCASSTSSDEQYFGPGTRLTVT.